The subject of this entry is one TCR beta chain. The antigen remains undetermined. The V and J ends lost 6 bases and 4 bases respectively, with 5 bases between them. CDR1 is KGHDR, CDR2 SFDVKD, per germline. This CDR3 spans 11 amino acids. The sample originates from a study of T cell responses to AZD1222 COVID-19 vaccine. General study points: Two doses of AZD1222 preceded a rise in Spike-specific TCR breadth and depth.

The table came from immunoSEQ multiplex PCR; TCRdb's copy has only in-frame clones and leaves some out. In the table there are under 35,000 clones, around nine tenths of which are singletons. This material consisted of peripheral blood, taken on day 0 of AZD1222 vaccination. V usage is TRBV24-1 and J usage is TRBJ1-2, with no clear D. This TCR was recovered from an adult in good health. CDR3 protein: CATSSGYGYTF. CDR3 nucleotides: TGTGCCACCAGTTCGGGCTATGGCTACACCTTC.